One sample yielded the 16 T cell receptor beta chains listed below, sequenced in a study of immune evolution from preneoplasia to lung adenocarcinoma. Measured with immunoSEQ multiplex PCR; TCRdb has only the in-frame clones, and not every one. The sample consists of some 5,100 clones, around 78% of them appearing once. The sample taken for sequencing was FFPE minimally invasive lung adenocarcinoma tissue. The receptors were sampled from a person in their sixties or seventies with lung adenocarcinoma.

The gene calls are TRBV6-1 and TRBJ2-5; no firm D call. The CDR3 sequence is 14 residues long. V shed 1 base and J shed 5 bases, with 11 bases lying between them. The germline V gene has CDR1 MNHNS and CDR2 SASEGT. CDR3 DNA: TGTGCCAGCAGTGAAGACTTTCCCTCGGAGACCCAGTACTTC. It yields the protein CASSEDFPSETQYF.

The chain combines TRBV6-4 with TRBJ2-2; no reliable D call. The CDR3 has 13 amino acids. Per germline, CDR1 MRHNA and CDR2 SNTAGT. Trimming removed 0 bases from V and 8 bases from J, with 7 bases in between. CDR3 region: CASSDSTVGELFF. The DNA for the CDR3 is TGTGCCAGCAGTGACTCGACTGTGGGGGAGCTGTTTTTT.

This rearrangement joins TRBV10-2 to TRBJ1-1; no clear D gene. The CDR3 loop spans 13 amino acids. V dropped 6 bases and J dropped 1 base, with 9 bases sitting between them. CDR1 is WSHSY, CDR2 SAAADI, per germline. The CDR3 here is CASRVGPNTEAFF. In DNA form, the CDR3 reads TGCGCCAGCAGGGTCGGGCCGAACACTGAAGCTTTCTTT.

This CDR3 is CASSYVGGYNEQFF. CDR3 bases: TGTGCCAGCAGTTATGTGGGGGGCTACAATGAGCAGTTCTTC. The V gene is TRBV6-5, the J gene TRBJ2-1, with D possibly being TRBD2 (6 bases). Per germline, CDR1 MNHEY and CDR2 SVGAGI. V was pared by 3 bases and J by 3 bases, with 9 bases between. The CDR3 covers 14 residues.

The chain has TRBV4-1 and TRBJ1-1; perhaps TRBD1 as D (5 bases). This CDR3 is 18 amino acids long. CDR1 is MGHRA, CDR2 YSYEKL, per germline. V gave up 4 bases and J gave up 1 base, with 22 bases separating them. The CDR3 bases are TGCGCCAGCAGCCCTACAACGGGGGACGCCCGGGGGAACACTGAAGCTTTCTTT. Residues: CASSPTTGDARGNTEAFF.

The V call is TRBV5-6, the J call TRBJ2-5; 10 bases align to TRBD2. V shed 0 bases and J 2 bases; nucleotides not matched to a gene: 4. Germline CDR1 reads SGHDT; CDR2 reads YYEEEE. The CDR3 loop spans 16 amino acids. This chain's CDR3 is CASSLAGLAEQETQYF. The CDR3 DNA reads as TGTGCCAGCAGCTTGGCAGGACTAGCGGAACAAGAGACCCAGTACTTC.

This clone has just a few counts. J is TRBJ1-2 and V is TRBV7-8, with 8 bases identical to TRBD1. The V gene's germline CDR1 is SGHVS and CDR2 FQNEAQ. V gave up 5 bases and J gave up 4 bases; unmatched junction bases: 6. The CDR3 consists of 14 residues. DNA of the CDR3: TGTGCCAGCAGCCCCGGACAGGGCGGCTATGGCTACACCTTC. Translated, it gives CASSPGQGGYGYTF.

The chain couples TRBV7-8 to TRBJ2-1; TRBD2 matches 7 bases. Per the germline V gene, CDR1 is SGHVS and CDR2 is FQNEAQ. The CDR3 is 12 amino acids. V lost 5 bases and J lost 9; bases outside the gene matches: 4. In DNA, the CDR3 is TGTGCCAGCAGCCCCGGGACTATTGAGCAGTTCTTC. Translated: CASSPGTIEQFF.

The CDR3 region is CASSVDGGVTEAFF. CDR3 nucleotide sequence: TGTGCCAGCAGCGTAGATGGAGGGGTCACTGAAGCTTTCTTT. V gene TRBV9 combines with J gene TRBJ1-1; D is possibly TRBD1 (5 bases). This CDR3 region has 14 residues. Germline V gene data show CDR1 as SGDLS and CDR2 as YYNGEE. Trimming left V 0 bases short and J 4 bases short, with 10 bases between.

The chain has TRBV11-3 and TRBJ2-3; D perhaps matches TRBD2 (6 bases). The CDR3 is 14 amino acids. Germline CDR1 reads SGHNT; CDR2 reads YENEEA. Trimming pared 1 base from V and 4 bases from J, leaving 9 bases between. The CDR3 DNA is TGTGCCAGCAGCTTAGCGAGCGGGCCAGATACGCAGTATTTT. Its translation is CASSLASGPDTQYF.

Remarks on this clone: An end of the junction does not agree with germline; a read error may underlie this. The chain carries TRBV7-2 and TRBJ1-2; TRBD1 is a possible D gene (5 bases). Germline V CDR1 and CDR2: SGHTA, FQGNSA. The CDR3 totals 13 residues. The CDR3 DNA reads TGTGCCAGCAGCTCCCCTCCGAACCAGGGAAACGCCTTC. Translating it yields CASSSPPNQGNAF.

CDR3 coding DNA: TGTGCCAGCAGCTCTTCTAGCGGGAGTTTCTCCTACGAGCAGTACTTC. Amino acids: CASSSSSGSFSYEQYF. This chain links TRBV11-2 with TRBJ2-7; 10 positions agree with TRBD2. Losses at the gene ends were 4 bases for V and 0 bases for J; bases not matched to a gene: 6. Germline V gene data show CDR1 as SGHAT and CDR2 as FQNNGV. The CDR3 extends over 16 amino acids.

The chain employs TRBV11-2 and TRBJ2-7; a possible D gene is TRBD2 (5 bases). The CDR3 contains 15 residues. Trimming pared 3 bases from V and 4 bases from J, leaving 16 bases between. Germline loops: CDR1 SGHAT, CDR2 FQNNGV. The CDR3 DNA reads TGTGCCAGCAGCTTTTATCCATTCGGGGAATACGAGCAGTACTTC. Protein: CASSFYPFGEYEQYF.

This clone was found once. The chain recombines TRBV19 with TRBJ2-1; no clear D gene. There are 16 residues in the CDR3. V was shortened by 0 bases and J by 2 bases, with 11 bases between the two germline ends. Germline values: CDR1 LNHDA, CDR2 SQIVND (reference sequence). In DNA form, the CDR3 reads TGTGCCAGTAGTATAGATCTATCCGGACCCTACAATGAGCAGTTCTTC. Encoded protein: CASSIDLSGPYNEQFF.

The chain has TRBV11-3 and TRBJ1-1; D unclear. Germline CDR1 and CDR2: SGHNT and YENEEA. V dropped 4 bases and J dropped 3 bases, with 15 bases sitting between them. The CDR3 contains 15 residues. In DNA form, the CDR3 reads TGTGCCAGCAGCTCATCCGGGGTTACGGACACTGAAGCTTTCTTT. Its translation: CASSSSGVTDTEAFF. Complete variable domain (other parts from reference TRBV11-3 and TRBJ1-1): EAGVVQSPRYKIIEKKQPVAFWCNPISGHNTLYWYLQNLGQGPELLIRYENEEAVDDSQLPKDRFSAERLKGVDSTLKIQPAELGDSAVYLCASSSSGVTDTEAFFGQGTRLTVV.

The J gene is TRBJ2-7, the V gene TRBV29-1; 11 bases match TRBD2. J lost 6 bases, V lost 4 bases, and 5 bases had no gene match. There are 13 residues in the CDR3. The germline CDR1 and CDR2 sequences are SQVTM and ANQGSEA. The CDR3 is CSVGLAGGVEQYF. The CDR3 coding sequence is TGCAGCGTTGGTCTAGCGGGAGGCGTCGAGCAGTACTTC.